This T cell receptor (beta chain) was obtained from a study of blood T cells in healthy people across ages. About this clonotype: Its matching antigen is unknown.

Study-wide findings and caveats: Long-lived and aged donors differed, with more naive CD4+ cells and higher diversity in the long-lived.

This CDR3 is built from 15 residues. Trimming pared 4 bases from V and 6 bases from J, leaving 17 bases between. Germline V gene data show CDR1 as SGHDT and CDR2 as YYEEEE. Extractions gave at least 6 micrograms of total RNA per sample. Primers used in a second PCR of about 7 to 11 cycles were a sample-barcoded 5' primer and a J-beta primer mix. TCRdb re-called the 5' RACE reads through MiXCR, storing one row per CDR3 protein. The sample shows 850,000 or so distinct CDR3 sequences, around 30% of them seen only once. The clonotype was recovered from an elderly woman in good health. The V gene is TRBV5-6, the J gene TRBJ2-1; D is unclear. Sequenced input: blood. The CDR3 region is CASSRGQESSNEQFF. The CDR3 region has the DNA TGTGCCAGCAGCCGTGGTCAGGAAAGTAGCAATGAGCAGTTCTTC.